Listed below are T cell receptor beta chains from one sample, sequenced in a study of T cells in Graves' hyperthyroidism and ophthalmopathy. TCRdb re-analysed the multiplex PCR reads in MiXCR, keeping a single row per CDR3 protein. Among more than 300,000 distinct CDR3 sequences, less than 20% were seen once, and the ten largest hold 40%. Sequencing was carried out using blood. Every receptor here comes from a man aged 18-30 years with Graves' ophthalmopathy. CDR3s include the opening cysteine and the closing phenylalanine or tryptophan. A D gene is named only where the DNA matches it firmly. The size entry is marked missing in some rows and otherwise reads once, few, many or a size class.

.	many	TRBV27	TRBJ2-7	TGTGCCAGCAGTTTAAGGCTGGGATCCTCCTACGAGCAGTACTTC	CASSLRLGSSYEQYF
.	few	TRBV7-9	TRBJ2-2	TGTGCCAGCATCTCTCCCGGGACTGGAGGGACCGGGGAGCTGTTTTTT	CASISPGTGGTGELFF
.	many	TRBV6-1	TRBJ1-5	TGTGCCAGCAGTGAGGTAGGAGATCAGCCCCAGCATTTT	CASSEVGDQPQHF
TRBD1	many	TRBV3-1	TRBJ1-4	TGTGCCAGCAGCCAAGAGGCACAGGGGAAAAAACTGTTTTTT	CASSQEAQGKKLFF
TRBD1	.	TRBV14	TRBJ1-3	TGTGCCAGCAGCCCCGGGACAGCCTCCTCTGGAAACACCATATATTTT	CASSPGTASSGNTIYF
.	many	TRBV7-2	TRBJ2-5	TGTGCCAGCAGCTTATCGGTGTCGCAGAAGACCCAGTACTTC	CASSLSVSQKTQYF
.	.	TRBV5-1	TRBJ2-6	TGTGCCAGCAGCTTGAGTACATCACCAAACTCTGGGGCCAACGTCCTGACTTTC	CASSLSTSPNSGANVLTF
TRBD2	.	TRBV12-3/TRBV12-4	TRBJ2-2	TGTGCCAGCAGTTTCGGGGGGGTGAGCACCGGGGAGCTGTTTTTT	CASSFGGVSTGELFF
.	few	TRBV19	TRBJ2-3	TGTGCCAGTAGTATCGGAGGGGGTGAAGATACGCAGTATTTT	CASSIGGGEDTQYF
.	few	TRBV20-1	TRBJ2-5	TGCAGTGCTAGGCAAGCAGAGACCCAGTACTTC	CSARQAETQYF
.	few	TRBV7-3	TRBJ2-5	TGTGCCAGCAGCCTAGGACCGAGCGGGGAGACCCAGTACTTC	CASSLGPSGETQYF
.	many	TRBV29-1	TRBJ2-7	TGCAGCGTTGAAGATGGAGGGGCCTTCGAGCAGTACTTC	CSVEDGGAFEQYF
.	few	TRBV20-1	TRBJ1-4	TGCAGTGCTAGATACAGATACAATGAAAAACTGTTTTTT	CSARYRYNEKLFF
TRBD2	.	TRBV15	TRBJ2-1	TGTGCCACCAGCCCCGCTCTCCTGGGGGGGGACAATGAGCAGTTCTTC	CATSPALLGGDNEQFF
.	many	TRBV5-1	TRBJ1-6	TGCGCCAGCAGCCCCTGGGGGGGAGTGGGTTCACCCCTCCACTTT	CASSPWGGVGSPLHF
.	many	TRBV5-6	TRBJ1-1	TGTGCCAGCAGCTCACCGTCGGGGGGGATGGGTACTTTCTTT	CASSSPSGGMGTFF
.	few	TRBV7-2	TRBJ2-2	TGTGCCAGCAGCTTAGACGTGGGGGCCTACACCGGGGAGCTGTTTTTT	CASSLDVGAYTGELFF
.	.	TRBV10-3	TRBJ2-3	TGTGCCATCAGTGGCCGTTTTGGCCACAGCACAGATACGCAGTATTTT	CAISGRFGHSTDTQYF
TRBD1	few	TRBV10-2	TRBJ1-4	TGCGCCAGCACCCCAGACAGGGTCCAAAAACTGTTTTTT	CASTPDRVQKLFF
.	many	TRBV18	TRBJ2-7	TGTGCCAGCTCACCACCCGGAGAGTACAGCTACGAGCAGTACTTC	CASSPPGEYSYEQYF
TRBD2	.	TRBV28	TRBJ2-5	TGTGCCAGCAGTTTTTTTTGGACTAGCAGAGAACAAGAGACCCAGTACTTC	CASSFFWTSREQETQYF
TRBD2	.	TRBV29-1	TRBJ2-1	TGCAGCGCCGGGACTAGCGGTAACAATGAGCAGTCCTTC	CSAGTSGNNEQSF
.	.	TRBV7-2	TRBJ2-2	TGTGCCAGCAGCCCGGGACGGTCGAACACCGGGGAGCTGTTTTTT	CASSPGRSNTGELFF
.	.	TRBV25-1	TRBJ1-6	TGTGCCAGCAGTGGGGGGGGGCTGAGAGCGGCGAGAGGTTCACCCCTCCACTTT	CASSGGGLRAARGSPLHF
.	.	TRBV19	TRBJ2-2	TGTGCCAGTACCATTGGGGTACTTATCACCGGGGAGCTGTTTTTT	CASTIGVLITGELFF
.	many	TRBV12-3/TRBV12-4	TRBJ2-3	TGTGCCAGCAGGCGATCCCGGACCAACCTACCGAACACAGATACGCAGTATTTT	CASRRSRTNLPNTDTQYF
.	.	TRBV12-3/TRBV12-4	TRBJ1-1	TGTGCCAGCAGCCTGACGGCAGAAAACACTGAAGCTTTCTTT	CASSLTAENTEAFF
.	many	TRBV11-2	TRBJ1-3	TGTGCCAGCAGCTTAGGCGGGACTGGAAACACCATATATTTT	CASSLGGTGNTIYF
TRBD1	few	TRBV29-1	TRBJ1-1	TGCAGCGTTGTATCAGGGGGCACTGAAGCTTTCTTT	CSVVSGGTEAFF
.	few	TRBV18	TRBJ1-6	TGTGCCAGCTCACCGGACAGCCAAAATTCACCCCTCCACTTT	CASSPDSQNSPLHF
.	.	TRBV24-1	TRBJ2-4	TGTGCCACCGCTAGCGTTGAGGCCAAAAACATTCAGTACTTC	CATASVEAKNIQYF
TRBD2	.	TRBV6-2/TRBV6-3	TRBJ2-5	TGTGCCAGCAGTTTAGAGCGGGGGGGCCAGAGAGAGACCCAGTACTTC	CASSLERGGQRETQYF
.	many	TRBV4-1	TRBJ2-7	TGCGCCAGCAGCCAAGTGGTCGCAGGGGGGAGGTACGAGCAGTACTTC	CASSQVVAGGRYEQYF
.	many	TRBV10-2	TRBJ2-1	TGCGCCAGCAGTGACTACAATGAGCAGTTCTTC	CASSDYNEQFF
.	many	TRBV5-1	TRBJ2-7	TGCGCCAGCAGCTTGGGGGACGGCCTAAACTACGAGCAGTACTTC	CASSLGDGLNYEQYF
.	many	TRBV28	TRBJ2-3	TGTGCCAGCAGTTTGTTGGGCGGGGGCTATGCAGATACGCAGTATTTT	CASSLLGGGYADTQYF
.	few	TRBV7-3	TRBJ2-2	TGTGCCAGCAGCCTAACAGCGACTAACACCGGGGAGCTGTTTTTT	CASSLTATNTGELFF
.	many	TRBV12-3/TRBV12-4	TRBJ1-1	TGTGCCAGCGGGGCGGCGGGGGGGCGAGCTTTCTTT	CASGAAGGRAFF
.	few	TRBV6-5	TRBJ1-1	TGTGCCAGCAGTTACTCCTTCATGAACACTGAAGCTTTCTTT	CASSYSFMNTEAFF
TRBD1	many	TRBV12-3/TRBV12-4	TRBJ2-7	TGTGCCAGCAGTTTCTCCTGGACAGGGCTCTCCTACGAGCAGTACTTC	CASSFSWTGLSYEQYF
.	many	TRBV12-3/TRBV12-4	TRBJ1-2	TGTGCCAGCAGTTTGGGGGGGCTTATCTATGGCTACACCTTC	CASSLGGLIYGYTF
TRBD2	few	TRBV7-9	TRBJ2-7	TGTGCCAGCAGCTTGACTAGCGGGAGAAGCTCCTACGAGCAGTACTTC	CASSLTSGRSSYEQYF
.	few	TRBV2	TRBJ2-7	TGTGCCAGCAGAAATAATGGGGGCGAGTTCTACTACGAGCAGTACTTC	CASRNNGGEFYYEQYF
TRBD2	.	TRBV20-1	TRBJ2-3	TGCAGTGCTACCTGGACTAGCCCAGATACGCAGTATTTT	CSATWTSPDTQYF
TRBD1	many	TRBV7-2	TRBJ1-2	TGTGCCAGCAGCTTAGTAGGGTGGGGACAGGATGCTTACGGCTACACCTTC	CASSLVGWGQDAYGYTF
.	few	TRBV29-1	TRBJ1-2	TGCAGCGTCGTCTTAACAGGAGGTGGCTACACCTTC	CSVVLTGGGYTF
.	.	TRBV5-1	TRBJ1-2	TGCGCCAGCAGCTCCCCAGGTGAGGGCGTGAGCTATGGCTACACCTTC	CASSSPGEGVSYGYTF
TRBD2	many	TRBV20-1	TRBJ2-3	TGCAGTGCTGCCGGGACTAGCGGAGGCCCCCCTGGCACAGATACGCAGTATTTT	CSAAGTSGGPPGTDTQYF
TRBD1	many	TRBV11-2	TRBJ2-6	TGTGCCAGCAGCGGGGACAGGGGGCTTGGGGCCAACGTCCTGACTTTC	CASSGDRGLGANVLTF
.	.	TRBV25-1	TRBJ1-5	TGTGCCAGCAGTGACGACCGGAGCAATCAGCCCCAGCATTTT	CASSDDRSNQPQHF
.	.	TRBV7-9	TRBJ2-3	TGTGCCAGCAGCTCGCCACCCCCGGGGGCGAACACAGATACGCAGTATTTT	CASSSPPPGANTDTQYF
TRBD1	once	TRBV28	TRBJ1-1	TGTGCCTCAACAGGGGGGCTGAACACTGGAGCTTTCTTT	CASTGGLNTGAFF
TRBD1	few	TRBV7-9	TRBJ2-2	TGTGCCAGCAGAAGTACAGGGGACCACACCGGGGAGCTGTTTTTT	CASRSTGDHTGELFF
TRBD2	few	TRBV12-3/TRBV12-4	TRBJ2-3	TGTGCCAGCAGCCCCTTAATTAGCGGGGGAACAGATACGCAGTATTTT	CASSPLISGGTDTQYF
TRBD2	many	TRBV20-1	TRBJ2-3	TGCAGTGCTAAGAGAACTAGCGGGGGTACCGCTCGGTGGGGGGATACGCAGTATTTT	CSAKRTSGGTARWGDTQYF
.	few	TRBV4-1	TRBJ1-3	TGCGCCAGCAGCCAAGACTGGAGCTCTGGAAACACCATATATTTT	CASSQDWSSGNTIYF
TRBD1	many	TRBV12-3/TRBV12-4	TRBJ2-7	TGTGCCAGCAGTCACGGACAGGGGGGCTACGAGCAGTACTTC	CASSHGQGGYEQYF
.	many	TRBV11-2	TRBJ2-3	TGTGCCAGCAGCTTAGGGCCTACCGGAGATACGCAGTATTTT	CASSLGPTGDTQYF
TRBD2	.	TRBV20-1	TRBJ2-1	TGCAGTGCTAGAGGACTAGCGGGGGGGAGCGAGACGTATGAGCAGTTCTTC	CSARGLAGGSETYEQFF